This TCR beta chain was sequenced in a study of blood T cell repertoires in COVID-19. Turning to the study itself: T cells, B-cell-depleted T cells, or PBMCs provided the cDNA or gDNA that served as material.

V lost 5 bases and J 6 bases, leaving 10 bases between the germline ends. CDR3 length equals 12 residues. Germline V gives CDR1 SGHRS, CDR2 YFSETQ. The table came from immunoSEQ multiplex PCR; TCRdb's copy has only in-frame clones and leaves some out. The profile shows around 9,700 clones, around 80% of them singletons. Sequencing was performed on peripheral blood. The sequence came from a man between 65 and 85 years old with active COVID-19. The rearrangement uses TRBV5-1 and TRBJ2-3; tentatively, D is TRBD2 (6 bases). CDR3 protein: CASSGGLDTQYF. The CDR3 DNA follows: TGCGCCAGCAGTGGGGGGTTGGATACGCAGTATTTT. Complete variable domain (other parts from reference TRBV5-1 and TRBJ2-3): KAGVTQTPRYLIKTRGQQVTLSCSPISGHRSVSWYQQTPGQGLQFLFEYFSETQRNKGNFPGRFSGRQFSNSRSEMNVSTLELGDSALYLCASSGGLDTQYFGPGTRLTVL.